This TCR beta chain was obtained from a study of breast tumors, draining lymph nodes, adjacent tissues. Study results and limitations: Tumor TCR diversity was below lymph nodes but above nontumor tissue. Data only fit, rather than demonstrated, lymph node origin of most tumor T cells.

Axillary draining lymph nodes of breast cancer patients supplied the node samples. TCRdb re-derived calls from the multiplex PCR reads in MiXCR, one entry per CDR3 protein. The repertoire consists of about 230,000 distinct CDR3 sequences, with around 32% occurring once and the leading ten covering roughly 1.3%. The sample holds many counts of this clonotype. No antigen is known for it. The germline V gene has CDR1 MDHEN and CDR2 SYDVKM. The ends lost 4 bases at V and 2 bases at J; junction bases unmatched: 7. The CDR3 has 16 amino acids. The sample taken for sequencing was axillary lymph node tissue. The TCR originated in a female donor with breast cancer. Some clones in this sample may be carry-over from other donors' samples. The chain links TRBV28 to TRBJ1-2; TRBD1 aligns across 10 bases. CDR3 bases: TGTGCCAGCAGTTCTTTTCCGGGACAGGGGAACTATGGCTACACCTTC. Protein sequence: CASSSFPGQGNYGYTF.